Listed here are 16 T cell receptor beta chains from one sample, sequenced in a study of T cells in Graves' hyperthyroidism and ophthalmopathy. TCR beta CDR3 sequences were amplified from RNA transcripts. The primer set for the first-round RT-PCR of the TCR CDR3 was HTBI. TCRdb re-called the multiplex PCR reads with MiXCR, one entry per CDR3 protein. Altogether around 600,000 distinct CDR3 sequences are present, about 14% being singletons, with the ten largest covering about 7%. Source material: blood. These receptors originate from a woman aged 18 to 35 with Graves' ophthalmopathy.

This clonotype was detected a few times. The V gene is TRBV4-1, the J gene TRBJ1-5; D is undetermined. There are 13 residues in the CDR3. Trimming left V 1 base short and J 11 bases short, with 12 bases between. Germline-derived CDR1 and CDR2 are MGHRA and YSYEKL. In DNA, the CDR3 is TGCGCCAGCAGCCAAGTGCTAGGAGAAGCCCAGCATTTT. It yields the protein CASSQVLGEAQHF.

This clonotype was picked up many times. The chain couples TRBV13 to TRBJ1-1; D is uncertain. Trimming cost V 0 bases and J 7 bases, with 12 bases left between them. CDR3 length: 14 residues. Germline CDR1 PRHDT, CDR2 FYEKMQ (reference sequence). The CDR3: CASSLGGSLFEAFF. CDR3 sequence (DNA): TGTGCCAGCAGCTTAGGGGGCTCGCTTTTTGAAGCTTTCTTT.

The chain recombines TRBV4-2 with TRBJ1-5; 7 nucleotides agree with TRBD1. The germline CDR1 and CDR2 sequences are LGHNA and YNFKEQ. This CDR3 has 19 amino acids. V shed 0 bases and J 4 bases; nucleotides not matched to a gene: 15. For the CDR3, the DNA is TGTGCCAGCAGCCAAGATCCGATCCGTGGGGACAGAGGAAATCAGCCCCAGCATTTT. This codes for CASSQDPIRGDRGNQPQHF.

The CDR3 sequence: CASSVDRARGELFF. The CDR3 DNA reads as TGCGCCAGCAGCGTTGACAGGGCACGCGGGGAGCTGTTTTTT. The rearrangement links TRBV5-1 to TRBJ2-2, with TRBD1 identical over 7 bases. From germline, CDR1 is SGHRS and CDR2 YFSETQ. The V and J ends lost 4 bases and 7 bases, in that order; junction bases with no gene match: 7. The length of the CDR3 is 14 residues.

V is TRBV7-9 and J is TRBJ2-5, with D perhaps matching TRBD2 (6 bases). This CDR3 spans 14 amino acids. Germline V gives CDR1 SEHNR, CDR2 FQNEAQ (reference sequence). V was shortened by 0 bases and J by 7 bases, with 12 bases between the two germline ends. The CDR3 nucleotides read TGTGCCAGCAGCTTAGCCACGGGAGTCGCGACCCAGTACTTC. Amino acids: CASSLATGVATQYF.

This clonotype was observed a few times. The CDR3 sequence is CAWSGQEVGPQHF. The CDR3 DNA sequence: TGTGCCTGGAGTGGGCAAGAGGTTGGGCCCCAGCATTTT. The rearrangement uses TRBV30 and TRBJ1-5; D unclear. V was shortened by 1 base and J by 9 bases, with 13 bases between the two germline ends. Germline-derived CDR1 and CDR2 are GTSNPN and SVGIG (reference sequence). This CDR3 region has 13 residues.

V and J are TRBV10-2 and TRBJ2-5; no clear D gene. This CDR3 comprises 14 residues. V was pared by 6 bases and J by 4 bases, with 15 bases between. From germline, CDR1 is WSHSY and CDR2 SAAADI. The CDR3 loop is CASRGNGPGETQYF. CDR3 in DNA: TGCGCCAGCAGGGGGAACGGTCCTGGAGAGACCCAGTACTTC.

This clonotype has a handful of counts. The V and J genes are TRBV4-3 and TRBJ1-2; D ambiguous. The CDR3 contains 15 residues. The ends were cut back, 0 bases at V and 4 bases at J, with 12 bases in the middle. The germline V gene encodes CDR1 LGHNA and CDR2 YSLEER. CDR3 loop: CASSQDGGSPYGYTF. In DNA, the CDR3 is TGCGCCAGCAGCCAAGATGGAGGGTCCCCCTATGGCTACACCTTC.

The rearrangement links TRBV9 to TRBJ1-4; no clear D. This CDR3 is 16 amino acids long. The germline V gene encodes CDR1 SGDLS and CDR2 YYNGEE. The V and J ends lost 4 bases and 0 bases respectively, with 13 bases between them. The CDR3 spells CASSFGYDATNEKLFF. For the CDR3, the DNA is TGTGCCAGCAGCTTTGGTTATGATGCAACTAATGAAAAACTGTTTTTT.

The rearrangement links TRBV28 to TRBJ1-1; 12 positions match TRBD1. Germline V gives CDR1 MDHEN, CDR2 SYDVKM. The V and J ends lost 5 bases and 4 bases, in that order; junction bases with no gene match: 8. CDR3 length: 16 amino acids. In nucleotides, the CDR3 is TGTGCCAGCAGTACGCCGGGACAGGGGGCGAGCACTGAAGCTTTCTTT. Translating gives CASSTPGQGASTEAFF.

This clonotype was counted many times. This sequence joins TRBV12-3 or TRBV12-4 and TRBJ1-1; maybe TRBD1 (5 bases). This CDR3 region has 15 residues. V lost 3 bases, J lost 4 bases, and 15 bases lay in between. CDR3 in amino acids: CASSLALGGSTEAFF. CDR3 coding DNA: TGTGCCAGCAGTTTGGCTCTGGGGGGTAGCACTGAAGCTTTCTTT.

In its sample, this clonotype was seen a few times. The chain couples TRBV19 to TRBJ2-2, with TRBD1 as a possible D gene (6 bases). V lost 5 bases and J lost 1, with 11 bases in between. Germline loops: CDR1 LNHDA, CDR2 SQIVND (reference sequence). The CDR3 sequence is 15 residues long. The DNA for the CDR3 is TGTGCCAGTAGTTTCAAGACAGGGAACACCGGGGAGCTGTTTTTT. Its translation is CASSFKTGNTGELFF. The variable domain in full, completed from reference TRBV19 and TRBJ2-2, reads DGGITQSPKYLFRKEGQNVTLSCEQNLNHDAMYWYRQDPGQGLRLIYYSQIVNDFQKGDIAEGYSVSREKKESFPLTVTSAQKNPTAFYLCASSFKTGNTGELFFGEGSRLTVL.

This clonotype has a count of ten or more. The chain employs TRBV7-2 and TRBJ2-2; no clear D gene. Trimming cost V 1 base and J 5 bases, with 11 bases left between them. CDR1 is SGHTA, CDR2 FQGNSA, per germline. The CDR3 covers 15 residues. The CDR3 DNA follows: TGTGCCAGCAGCTTAGTCGGCAGCTTGACCGGGGAGCTGTTTTTT. It codes for CASSLVGSLTGELFF.

This clonotype was seen only a few times. The chain combines TRBV5-5 with TRBJ2-1, with 7 positions matching TRBD1. The CDR3 is 14 amino acids. Germline CDR1 is SGHKS and CDR2 is YYEKEE (reference sequence). Trimming cost V 3 bases and J 7 bases; bases outside gene matches: 7. CDR3 amino acids: CASSWGRQGNEQFF. Written as DNA, the CDR3 is TGTGCCAGCAGCTGGGGCCGACAGGGTAATGAGCAGTTCTTC.

This clonotype was recorded at least ten times. The chain employs TRBV7-9 and TRBJ2-7; maybe TRBD2 (6 bases). V was cut by 7 bases and J by 5 bases, with 15 bases left in between. The CDR3 is made up of 13 amino acids. CDR1 is SEHNR and CDR2 is FQNEAQ in the germline V gene (reference sequence). As DNA, the CDR3 is TGTGCCAGCACCCAGTGGGGGGTCCACGAGCAGTACTTC. Translation gives CASTQWGVHEQYF.

J is TRBJ2-7 and V is TRBV27, with D maybe TRBD1 (6 bases). This CDR3 contains 16 residues. V gave up 3 bases and J gave up 2 bases, with 17 bases separating them. CDR1 is MNHEY and CDR2 is SMNVEV in the germline V gene (reference sequence). CDR3 nucleotides: TGTGCCAGCAGTTTGGCAGTCGGACAGCCGACCTACGAGCAGTACTTC. It translates to CASSLAVGQPTYEQYF.